The next 13 T cell receptor beta chains were all read from a single sample in a study of CD8+ T cells in alopecia areata. Once RNA had been extracted, it was reverse transcribed into cDNA to act as the sequencing template. The method was immunoSEQ multiplex PCR; TCRdb's version includes in-frame clones alone and lacks a portion of them. The table lists 140,000 to 150,000 clones, 45% to 60% of them singletons, with approximately 15% in the top ten. Documented treatment: oral pan-JAK inhibitor, 5-10 mg twice daily. The sequences come from CD8+ T cells sorted from blood, collected at week 4, from a patient treated with tofacitinib. The receptor set was obtained from a human donor with alopecia areata.

The chain uses TRBV15 and TRBJ2-5; possibly TRBD2 for D (6 bases). The CDR3 loop spans 13 amino acids. Per germline, CDR1 LNHNV and CDR2 YYDKDF (reference sequence). The V end lost 0 bases, the J end lost 7 bases, and 9 bases lay between the germline ends. CDR3 sequence (DNA): TGTGCCACCAGCAGAGATTGGGGAGGGACCCAGTACTTC. It is translated as CATSRDWGGTQYF.

Only a few counts were recorded for this clone. This chain connects TRBV7-9 to TRBJ2-5; the D gene is possibly TRBD1 (6 bases). Looked up from germline, CDR1 is SEHNR and CDR2 is FQNEAQ (reference sequence). This CDR3 region has 15 residues. Between the trimmed V and J ends, which lost 2 bases and 2 bases, there was a span of 12 bases. CDR3: CASSLIGQLQETQYF. The CDR3 coding sequence is TGTGCCAGCAGCTTAATCGGACAGCTACAAGAGACCCAGTACTTC.

The genes are TRBV7-9 and TRBJ2-1; weak D call: TRBD2 (6 bases). V was clipped by 3 bases and J by 6 bases, with 15 bases between them. Germline assignment: CDR1 SEHNR and CDR2 FQNEAQ (reference sequence). This CDR3 is 15 amino acids long. The CDR3: CASSLPGSAGNEQFF. CDR3 nucleotides: TGTGCCAGCAGCTTGCCAGGGTCAGCGGGCAATGAGCAGTTCTTC.

This chain uses TRBV7-8 with TRBJ2-5, with D hard to call. Germline CDR1 is SGHVS and CDR2 is FQNEAQ. The CDR3 spans 13 residues. Deletions cut 6 bases from V and 2 bases from J, with 10 bases between. The CDR3 protein is CASRPELQETQYF. The CDR3 bases are TGTGCCAGCAGGCCCGAATTGCAAGAGACCCAGTACTTC. The full variable domain, in which reference TRBV7-8 and TRBJ2-5 provide the parts outside the CDR3, is GAGVSQSPRYKVAKRGQDVALRCDPISGHVSLFWYQQALGQGPEFLTYFQNEAQLDKSGLPSDRFFAERPEGSVSTLKIQRTQQEDSAVYLCASRPELQETQYFGPGTRLLVL.

The chain carries TRBV6-5 and TRBJ2-5; D unresolved. Trimming removed 2 bases from V and 1 base from J, with 8 bases in between. The CDR3 has 14 amino acids. Germline V gene data show CDR1 as MNHEY and CDR2 as SVGAGI. The CDR3 DNA reads as TGTGCCAGCAGTTACCTGGCGAGCCAAGAGACCCAGTACTTC. This gives the protein CASSYLASQETQYF.

This clone was seen just once. The chain is built from TRBV13 and TRBJ1-4; TRBD1 matches 8 bases. The CDR3 runs 15 residues. Germline lookup yields CDR1 PRHDT and CDR2 FYEKMQ (reference sequence). The V gene end was trimmed by 2 bases and the J gene end by 7 bases; junction bases not matched to a gene: 6. CDR3 loop: CASSLNRGTGEKLFF. CDR3 coding DNA: TGTGCCAGCAGCTTAAACAGGGGGACCGGTGAAAAACTGTTTTTT. The whole variable domain, filled in from reference TRBV13 and TRBJ1-4, reads AAGVIQSPRHLIKEKRETATLKCYPIPRHDTVYWYQQGPGQDPQFLISFYEKMQSDKGSIPDRFSAQQFSDYHSELNMSSLELGDSALYFCASSLNRGTGEKLFFGSGTQLSVL.

The V gene is TRBV29-1, the J gene TRBJ1-4; perhaps TRBD1 as D (6 bases). CDR1 is SQVTM, CDR2 ANQGSEA, per germline. V lost 6 bases and J 14 bases, leaving 16 bases between the germline ends. The CDR3 runs to 11 residues. CDR3 in amino acids: CSVSQGTYLFF. CDR3 bases: TGCAGCGTCTCACAAGGGACATATCTGTTTTTT.

Only a few counts were recorded for this clone. The rearrangement joins TRBV11-2 to TRBJ1-2, with D hard to call. Germline-derived CDR1 and CDR2 are SGHAT and FQNNGV. This CDR3 has 10 residues. V lost 5 bases, J lost 6 bases, and 4 bases lay in between. CDR3 nucleotide sequence: TGTGCCAGCAGCGGAGATGGCTACACCTTC. Its translation is CASSGDGYTF.

The rearrangement joins TRBV25-1 to TRBJ2-5, with D maybe TRBD1 (5 bases). V lost 5 bases and J 2 bases, leaving 9 bases between the germline ends. Looked up from germline, CDR1 is MGHDK and CDR2 is SYGVNS. The CDR3 spans 13 residues. CDR3 loop: CASSTRAQETQYF. In DNA form, the CDR3 reads TGTGCCAGCAGTACCAGGGCTCAAGAGACCCAGTACTTC.

This sequence joins TRBV28 and TRBJ2-1, with TRBD1 identical over 10 bases. J lost 7 bases, V lost 2 bases, and 11 bases had no gene match. The CDR3 runs 17 residues. Germline CDR1 MDHEN, CDR2 SYDVKM. CDR3 DNA sequence: TGTGCCAGCAGTTTAAGCTCCGACAGGGGGCTGTTAAATGAGCAGTTCTTC. It encodes CASSLSSDRGLLNEQFF. The full variable domain, in which reference TRBV28 and TRBJ2-1 provide the parts outside the CDR3, is DVKVTQSSRYLVKRTGEKVFLECVQDMDHENMFWYRQDPGLGLRLIYFSYDVKMKEKGDIPEGYSVSREKKERFSLILESASTNQTSMYLCASSLSSDRGLLNEQFFGPGTRLTVL.

As for this clone: This could be a read error, since a much larger clone is one nucleotide away. The rearrangement links TRBV4-3 to TRBJ2-7, with TRBD1 matching over 9 bases. J lost 3 bases, V lost 4 bases, and 7 bases had no gene match. CDR1 LGHNA and CDR2 YSLEER come from the germline V gene. The CDR3 has 15 amino acids. The CDR3: CASSPGQGQGYEQYF. In DNA form, the CDR3 reads TGCGCCAGCAGCCCGGGACAGGGCCAGGGCTACGAGCAGTACTTC.

In this sample, this clone turned up a few times. The chain is built from TRBV10-2 and TRBJ2-3, with TRBD2 as a possible D gene (6 bases). This CDR3 is 15 amino acids long. Germline V gene lookup returns CDR1 WSHSY and CDR2 SAAADI. V lost 3 bases and J 0 bases, leaving 10 bases between the germline ends. DNA of the CDR3: TGCGCCAGCAGTGATTTCGGGACTAGCACAGATACGCAGTATTTT. This encodes CASSDFGTSTDTQYF.

The V gene is TRBV2, the J gene TRBJ2-7; D is possibly TRBD1 (5 bases). Germline values: CDR1 SNHLY, CDR2 FYNNEI. The V gene lost 6 bases and the J gene lost 0 bases, with 15 bases spanning the gap. This CDR3 region has 15 residues. For the CDR3, the DNA is TGTGCCAGCAGACGAGTGGACACGAACTCCTACGAGCAGTACTTC. As protein: CASRRVDTNSYEQYF.